The 21 T cell receptor beta chains reported below all come from one sample, sequenced in a study of T cells in women clearing cervical HPV infection. TCRdb keeps only in-frame clones here, not all; method: immunoSEQ multiplex PCR. The sample has around 35,000 clones. Sequencing used blood buffy coat. These receptors were obtained from a woman aged 18 to 75 with a cervical HPV16 infection that either progressed to CIN3+ or cleared (not recorded which).

About this clone itself: The CDR3 end falls 3 residues outside the read, so it is completed with the germline J gene. The genes are TRBV15 and TRBJ2-7; TRBD1 matches 8 bases. This CDR3 is built from 14 residues. Trimming cost V 4 bases and J 3 bases; bases outside gene matches: 5. From germline, CDR1 is LNHNV and CDR2 YYDKDF (reference sequence). The sequenced part of the CDR3 DNA is TGTGCCACCAGCACCGACAGGGGAGACTACGAG. Encoded protein: CATSTDRGDYE. The complete CDR3 protein is CATSTDRGDYEQYF.

On this clone: The missing CDR3 end, 3 residues past where the read stops, is filled in from the germline J gene. The V gene is TRBV2, the J gene TRBJ1-1; no definite D call. The CDR3 length is 13 residues. Trimming cost V 7 bases and J 0 bases, with 9 bases left between them. The V gene's germline CDR1 is SNHLY and CDR2 FYNNEI. CDR3 bases read: TGTGCCAGCAAAATAGAGTTGAACACTGAA. Translating gives CASKIELNTE. The entire CDR3 protein reads CASKIELNTEAFF.

To note about this clone: From the germline J gene comes the end of the CDR3, since the read stops 3 residues before it. The V gene is TRBV20-1, the J gene TRBJ2-2, with a tentative D call TRBD1 (6 bases). Germline CDR1 is DFQATT and CDR2 is SNEGSKA (reference sequence). CDR3 size: 14 residues. This chain's CDR3 is CSASLGAGNSPLFF. Incomplete CDR3 DNA: TGCAGTGCTAGTTTGGGGGCAGGGAATTCACCG.

Turning to this clone: With the read ending 3 residues before the CDR3 end, the germline J gene is used to fill in that end. The chain carries TRBV18 and TRBJ1-2; perhaps TRBD1 as D (6 bases). CDR3 length equals 16 residues. Germline V gene sequence: CDR1 KGHSH, CDR2 LQKENI. CDR3: CASSRTGTRVKDDYTF. CDR3 DNA (partial): TGTGCCAGCTCACGAACAGGGACACGTGTCAAAGATGAC.

Points on this clone: The CDR3 extends 3 residues past the end of the read, so its final part is completed from the germline J gene. This chain joins TRBV7-9 and TRBJ1-2, with D possibly matching TRBD1 (5 bases). Germline V gene data show CDR1 as SEHNR and CDR2 as FQNEAQ (reference sequence). The CDR3 consists of 15 residues. V lost 1 base and J 2 bases, leaving 11 bases between the germline ends. The sequenced part of the CDR3 DNA is TGTGCCAGCAGCTTAGAGAGGGGCCAAAACTATGGC. This sequence encodes CASSLERGQNYG. The CDR3 reads in full as CASSLERGQNYGYTF.

To note about this clone: The read finishes 3 residues shy of the CDR3 end, and the germline J gene is used to complete it. The rearrangement joins TRBV29-1 to TRBJ1-2; no firm D call. V was trimmed by 2 bases and J by 4 bases, leaving 8 bases between them. The CDR3 is 12 amino acids. The germline gives CDR1 SQVTM, CDR2 ANQGSEA. The DNA read from the CDR3 is TGCAGCGTTGAACGGGGAGGCTATGGC. As protein: CSVERGGYG. The complete CDR3 protein is CSVERGGYGYTF.

For this clone: Coverage ceases 3 residues before the CDR3 finishes, and the germline J gene fills in the end. The chain links TRBV5-4 to TRBJ2-2, with D unclear. The CDR3 loop spans 14 amino acids. Germline CDR1 and CDR2: SGHNT and YYREEE (reference sequence). The V end lost 4 bases, the J end lost 0 bases, and 7 bases lay between the germline ends. The CDR3 is CASSVRSNTGELFF. The sequenced part of the CDR3 DNA is TGTGCCAGCAGCGTGCGATCGAACACCGGGGAG.

Concerning this clone: The read halts 3 residues ahead of the CDR3 end, with the missing end drawn from the germline J gene. The rearrangement joins TRBV2 to TRBJ2-6; the D is unclear. V lost 7 bases and J 0 bases, leaving 19 bases between the germline ends. Germline assignment: CDR1 SNHLY and CDR2 FYNNEI. This CDR3 region has 18 residues. This CDR3 reads CASTKNPTYPSGANVLTF. The sequenced part of the CDR3 DNA is TGTGCCAGCACCAAGAACCCGACATATCCCTCTGGGGCCAACGTC.

Of note for this clone: The read comes to an end 3 residues before the CDR3 does, leaving the germline J gene to fill in the end. This sequence joins TRBV6-1 and TRBJ2-5, with 7 bases aligning to TRBD1. The CDR3 is 14 residues long. The junction had 2 bases not matched to a gene; V was cut back by 0 bases and J by 4 bases. The germline V gene has CDR1 MNHNS and CDR2 SASEGT. CDR3 bases read: TGTGCCAGCAGTGAAGCGACAGGGAGAGAGACC. Translating it yields CASSEATGRET. The CDR3 reads in full as CASSEATGRETQYF.

Remarks on this clone: The read comes to an end 3 residues before the CDR3 does, leaving the germline J gene to fill in the end. The V gene is TRBV2, the J gene TRBJ1-2, with D perhaps matching TRBD1 (5 bases). The CDR3 is made up of 18 amino acids. Germline V lookup: CDR1 SNHLY, CDR2 FYNNEI. The CDR3 spells CASSIRLLAGGNSYDYTF. The covered CDR3 bases are TGTGCCAGCAGTATAAGGTTACTAGCGGGGGGGAATTCCTACGAC.

Note on this clone: The read terminates 3 residues before the CDR3 end, so the remaining end is supplied by the germline J gene. The V gene is TRBV7-9, the J gene TRBJ1-2, with D maybe TRBD1 (5 bases). The germline V gene has CDR1 SEHNR and CDR2 FQNEAQ (reference sequence). This CDR3 region has 15 residues. CDR3 residues: CASSPGTSWFYDYTF. Incomplete CDR3 DNA: TGTGCCAGCAGCCCCGGGACTAGTTGGTTCTACGAC.

Details on this clone: The CDR3 end falls 3 residues outside the read, so it is completed with the germline J gene. This chain joins TRBV29-1 and TRBJ2-4, with TRBD1 as a possible D gene (5 bases). Per the germline V gene, CDR1 is SQVTM and CDR2 is ANQGSEA. This CDR3 region has 12 residues. The CDR3 sequence: CSVKGQNYGQYF. CDR3 DNA, as far as it was read: TGCAGCGTTAAGGGGCAGAACTATGGT.

Points on this clone: The CDR3 end falls 3 residues outside the read, so it is completed with the germline J gene. V and J are TRBV6-1 and TRBJ2-1, with D possibly matching TRBD1 (6 bases). Germline CDR1 reads MNHNS; CDR2 reads SASEGT. CDR3 length: 16 residues. Trimming removed 0 bases from V and 7 bases from J, with 16 bases in between. CDR3 bases read: TGTGCCAGCAGTGAAGCGCAGGGGCCGGGTTGGAATGAG. Translating it yields CASSEAQGPGWNE. The full CDR3 is CASSEAQGPGWNEQFF.

About this clone: The CDR3 end falls 3 residues outside the read, so it is completed with the germline J gene. This chain connects TRBV18 to TRBJ2-7; TRBD1 matches at 7 bases. V lost 5 bases to trimming and J lost 3 bases; unmatched junction nucleotides: 7. This CDR3 comprises 14 residues. Looked up from germline, CDR1 is KGHSH and CDR2 is LQKENI. CDR3 DNA, as far as it was read: TGTGCCAGCTCAGCTTCAGGGGGTAGCTACGAG. Translating gives CASSASGGSYE. The full CDR3 is CASSASGGSYEQYF.

On this clone: The sequenced fragment ends 3 residues before the CDR3 boundary, so the rest is inferred from the germline J gene. The J gene is TRBJ2-4, the V gene TRBV18, with a possible D match to TRBD2 (7 bases). The CDR3 sequence is 16 residues long. The V gene's germline CDR1 is KGHSH and CDR2 LQKENI. The covered CDR3 bases are TGTGCCAGCTCACCAATTCATCAGGGGACTAACTATGGT. Encoded protein: CASSPIHQGTNYG. In full, the CDR3 is CASSPIHQGTNYGQYF.

As concerns this clone: The read falls 3 residues short of the CDR3 end, and the missing part is taken from the germline J gene. This chain links TRBV7-6 with TRBJ2-4; no firm D call. The CDR3 is made up of 16 amino acids. The germline gives CDR1 SGHVS, CDR2 FNYEAQ. The sequenced CDR3 bases are TGTGCCAGCAGCTCCCAACCCCCCGGCCAGGCTTATGGT. The encoded protein is CASSSQPPGQAYG. The whole CDR3 sequence is CASSSQPPGQAYGQYF.

As concerns this clone: Sequencing ends 3 residues short of the CDR3 end; the germline J gene provides the rest. The V call is TRBV6-2 or TRBV6-3, the J call TRBJ1-1; 7 bases fit TRBD1. The CDR3 loop spans 13 amino acids. Germline lookup yields CDR1 MNHEY and CDR2 SVGEGT. CDR3 sequence: CASSYPTGLEAFF. CDR3 bases read: TGTGCCAGCAGTTATCCGACAGGGCTAGAA.

The CDR3 sequence: CSARPWAGRRYNEQFF. CDR3 DNA, as far as it was read: TGCAGTGCTAGACCATGGGCGGGCCGTAGGTACAATGAG. The chain employs TRBV20-1 and TRBJ2-1; TRBD2 might be the D (5 bases). The read halts 3 residues ahead of the CDR3 end, with the missing end drawn from the germline J gene. The germline gives CDR1 DFQATT, CDR2 SNEGSKA (reference sequence). Trimming pared 2 bases from V and 4 bases from J, leaving 18 bases between. The CDR3 has 16 amino acids.

Comment on this clone: The sequence runs out 3 residues before the end of the CDR3; the remainder is reconstructed from the germline J gene. The chain employs TRBV12-3 or TRBV12-4 and TRBJ2-5; 7 bases are a match to TRBD1. The CDR3 runs to 16 residues. The junction had 12 bases not matched to a gene; V was cut back by 3 bases and J by 5 bases. Here the CDR3 reads CASSLRAGGSIETQYF. CDR3 bases read: TGTGCCAGCAGTTTGCGGGCAGGGGGTAGTATTGAGACC.

Details on this clone: The CDR3 end is not reached by the read, which stops 3 residues before it; the germline J gene fills it in. The rearrangement uses TRBV7-9 and TRBJ1-2, with TRBD1 as a possible D gene (6 bases). V lost 1 base, J lost 3 bases, and 12 bases lay in between. Germline-derived CDR1 and CDR2 are SEHNR and FQNEAQ (reference sequence). The CDR3 runs to 15 residues. Incomplete CDR3 DNA: TGTGCCAGCAGCTTAGTTCTTCAGGGGCACTATGGC. Translation: CASSLVLQGHYG. The CDR3 in its entirety is CASSLVLQGHYGYTF. The whole variable domain, remainder taken from reference TRBV7-9 and TRBJ1-2, is DTGVSQNPRHKITKRGQNVTFRCDPISEHNRLYWYRQTLGQGPEFLTYFQNEAQLEKSRLLSDRFSAERPKGSFSTLEIQRTEQGDSAMYLCASSLVLQGHYGYTFGSGTRLTVV.

Comment on this clone: The read finishes 3 residues shy of the CDR3 end, and the germline J gene is used to complete it. The chain links TRBV20-1 to TRBJ2-3, with 15 bases matching TRBD2. CDR3 length: 15 residues. V lost 5 bases, J lost 2 bases, and 2 bases stayed unmatched. Germline V CDR1 and CDR2: DFQATT, SNEGSKA (reference sequence). The DNA read from the CDR3 is TGCAGTGCTGGGACTAGCGGGGGGAACACAGATACG. The encoded protein is CSAGTSGGNTDT. The complete CDR3 reads CSAGTSGGNTDTQYF.